The clone carrying this T cell receptor beta chain occurred many times. J lost 5 bases, V lost 6 bases, and 11 bases had no gene match. There are 16 residues in the CDR3. Per the germline V gene, CDR1 is MNHNS and CDR2 is SASEGT. This specimen comes from a study of glioma-infiltrating T cells. The iRepertoire nested amplicon-rescue multiplex PCR amplified TCR alpha and beta CDR3s from RNA. TCRdb analysed the multiplex PCR reads with MiXCR anew, one entry per CDR3 protein. Here the sample spans approximately 400,000 distinct CDR3 sequences, about 40% being singletons. Source material: glioma tissue, nonneoplastic brain tissue, or PBMCs (not recorded which). The sequence was collected from a human donor with low-grade glioma or glioblastoma, undergoing nonglioma brain surgery, or in good health (not recorded which). The chain links TRBV6-1 to TRBJ2-3, with TRBD2 matching over 10 bases. The CDR3 loop is CASSQGTSETGDTQYF. The CDR3 DNA sequence: TGTGCCAGCAGCCAAGGGACTAGCGAGACGGGAGATACGCAGTATTTT.